The source of this T cell receptor (beta chain) is a study of T-cell reconstitution after alpha-beta-depleted transplantation in children. This CDR3 region has 16 residues. The ends were cut back, 3 bases at V and 2 bases at J, with 15 bases in the middle. CDR1 is SGHAT and CDR2 is FQNNGV in the germline V gene. Researchers prepared the TCRbeta library using unique molecular identifiers, the study reports. TCRdb re-derived calls from the PCR reads in MiXCR, one entry per CDR3 protein. The data hold about 470,000 distinct CDR3 sequences, with 43% observed a single time. The source material was PBMCs, sampled before TCRalphabeta/CD19-depleted stem cell transplant. The clonotype originates from a girl aged 2 to 10 with aplastic anemia, due to receive a stem cell transplant. The chain uses TRBV11-2 and TRBJ2-3; D ambiguous. This CDR3 is CASSFTQWRSTDTQYF. The CDR3 nucleotides read TGTGCCAGCAGCTTTACCCAGTGGCGGTCCACAGATACGCAGTATTTT.